A single sample gave rise to the 6 T cell receptor beta chains below, sequenced in a study of T-cell memory formation after mild COVID-19. TCRdb called the 5' RACE reads again in MiXCR, with one record for every CDR3 protein. The table records about 320,000 distinct CDR3 sequences, over 11% of them present only once. The sample comprised PBMCs or a T cell subset sorted from them (not recorded which). The receptor set was obtained from a man aged 18 to 30 who had mild COVID-19 (a few samples of this study predate the infection). Cell type and time point are not known.

V and J are TRBV29-1 and TRBJ2-3; D gene uncertain. Germline V lookup: CDR1 SQVTM, CDR2 ANQGSEA. There are 11 residues in the CDR3. V lost 3 bases to trimming and J lost 4 bases, with 5 bases between them. This CDR3 reads CSVEWADTQYF. The DNA for the CDR3 is TGCAGCGTTGAGTGGGCAGATACGCAGTATTTT.

A few counts support this clonotype. The chain has TRBV6-5 and TRBJ1-1, with 7 bases matching TRBD1. CDR3 length: 16 residues. Germline values: CDR1 MNHEY, CDR2 SVGAGI. The V gene end was trimmed by 6 bases and the J gene end by 3 bases; junction bases not matched to a gene: 13. CDR3 in amino acids: CASSPGQAWPHTEAFF. In DNA, the CDR3 is TGTGCCAGCAGCCCTGGACAGGCCTGGCCCCACACTGAAGCTTTCTTT.

This clonotype was counted ten times or more. The chain recombines TRBV29-1 with TRBJ1-2, with 8 bases identical to TRBD1. Germline V lookup: CDR1 SQVTM, CDR2 ANQGSEA. This CDR3 is 15 amino acids long. V lost 0 bases to trimming and J lost 4 bases; unmatched junction nucleotides: 7. DNA for the CDR3: TGCAGCGTTGAAGATCTGACAGGGGAGAGCTATGGCTACACCTTC. It yields the protein CSVEDLTGESYGYTF.

This clonotype came up a few times. The chain carries TRBV20-1 and TRBJ2-7; 11 nucleotides align to TRBD1. The V and J ends lost 5 bases and 2 bases, in that order; junction bases with no gene match: 8. Germline loops: CDR1 DFQATT, CDR2 SNEGSKA (reference sequence). The CDR3 runs to 15 residues. CDR3 sequence reads: CSARRGTGGTYEQYF. Written as DNA, the CDR3 is TGCAGTGCTCGTCGTGGGACAGGGGGTACCTACGAGCAGTACTTC.

This clonotype occurred many times. The chain employs TRBV3-1 and TRBJ2-1; D remains unclear. This CDR3 spans 12 amino acids. Trimming removed 2 bases from V and 7 bases from J, with 6 bases in between. Germline V CDR1 and CDR2: LGHDT, YNNKEL (reference sequence). As DNA, the CDR3 is TGTGCCAGCAGCCAACTAGGAAATGAGCAGTTCTTC. Encoded protein: CASSQLGNEQFF.

In this sample, this clonotype turned up a few times. The J gene is TRBJ2-7, the V gene TRBV6-6; tentatively, D is TRBD2 (5 bases). The CDR3 is 13 amino acids. Germline V lookup: CDR1 MNHNY, CDR2 SVGAGI (reference sequence). V dropped 2 bases and J dropped 6 bases, with 11 bases sitting between them. The CDR3 DNA reads TGTGCCAGCAGTTACCGCGAACGGGGCGAGCAGTACGTC. It yields the protein CASSYRERGEQYV.